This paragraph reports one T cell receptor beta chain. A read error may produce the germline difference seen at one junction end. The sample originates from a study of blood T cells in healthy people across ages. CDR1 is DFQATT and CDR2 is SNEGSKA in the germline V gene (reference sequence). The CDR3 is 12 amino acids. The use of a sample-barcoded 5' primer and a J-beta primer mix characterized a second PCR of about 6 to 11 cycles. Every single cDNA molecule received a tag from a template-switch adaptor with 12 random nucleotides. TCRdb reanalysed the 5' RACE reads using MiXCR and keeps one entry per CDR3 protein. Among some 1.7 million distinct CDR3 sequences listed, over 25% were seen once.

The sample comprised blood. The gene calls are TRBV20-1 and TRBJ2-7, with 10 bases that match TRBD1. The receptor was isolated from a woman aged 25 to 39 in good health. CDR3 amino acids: CRARTGGYEQYF. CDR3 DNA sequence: TGCAGGGCTAGGACAGGGGGCTACGAGCAGTACTTC.